Following are 26 T cell receptor beta chains from one sample sequenced in a study of cytomegalovirus exposure and HLA in healthy donors. PCR amplification relied on 60 Vbeta primers (plus 13 Jbeta primers). Produced via immunoSEQ multiplex PCR; TCRdb's table is partial and in-frame only. The table shows around 100,000 clones, with around 82% occurring only once. Sequencing was performed on PBMCs. The receptor source for this set is a man between 40 and 49 years old in good health and CMV-seropositive.

The chain joins TRBV5-4 to TRBJ2-3; 13 nucleotides align to TRBD2. With 6 bases clipped from V and 5 bases from J, the junction kept 9 bases outside the gene matches. Germline V lookup: CDR1 SGHNT, CDR2 YYREEE (reference sequence). This CDR3 has 16 residues. CDR3 residues: CASTPPGLAGKDTQYF. The CDR3, as DNA: TGTGCCAGCACCCCCCCGGGACTAGCGGGGAAAGATACGCAGTATTTT.

The V and J genes are TRBV7-2 and TRBJ1-4; no firm D call. This CDR3 region has 12 residues. Trimming cost V 5 bases and J 5 bases, with 6 bases left between them. Germline values: CDR1 SGHTA, CDR2 FQGNSA. The CDR3 DNA is TGTGCCAGCAGCGGCCAAAATGAAAAACTGTTTTTT. It translates to CASSGQNEKLFF.

J is TRBJ1-1 and V is TRBV7-9; 10 bases map to TRBD1. The V gene's germline CDR1 is SEHNR and CDR2 FQNEAQ (reference sequence). The CDR3 runs to 16 residues. The J segment lost 0 bases and the V segment lost 3 bases, leaving 4 bases of the junction unmatched. In DNA form, the CDR3 reads TGTGCCAGCAGCTTGGGGACAGGGGATTTGAACACTGAAGCTTTCTTT. Its protein is CASSLGTGDLNTEAFF.

The rearrangement uses TRBV14 and TRBJ1-4, with a weak D call TRBD1 (6 bases). The CDR3 has 15 amino acids. Looked up from germline, CDR1 is SGHDN and CDR2 is FVKESK. Trimming pared 5 bases from V and 7 bases from J, leaving 17 bases between. The CDR3: CASSGQLSGSEKLFF. Written as DNA, the CDR3 is TGTGCCAGCAGCGGACAGCTCTCCGGCTCTGAAAAACTGTTTTTT.

This rearrangement joins TRBV29-1 to TRBJ2-7; D is unresolved. The CDR3 consists of 12 residues. V lost 4 bases and J lost 5, with 12 bases in between. Looked up from germline, CDR1 is SQVTM and CDR2 is ANQGSEA. The DNA for the CDR3 is TGCAGCGTTGGTCGAGAGATCGACGAGCAGTACTTC. As protein: CSVGREIDEQYF.

This clone was counted only a few times. The chain links TRBV29-1 to TRBJ2-1, with TRBD2 matching over 7 bases. Germline CDR1 SQVTM, CDR2 ANQGSEA. The CDR3 has 13 residues. The ends lost 6 bases at V and 7 bases at J; junction bases unmatched: 9. CDR3 loop: CSVGLLAVNEQFF. The DNA of the CDR3 is TGCAGCGTCGGCCTGCTAGCGGTAAATGAGCAGTTCTTC.

In its sample, this clone was seen a few times. The chain carries TRBV21-1 and TRBJ1-1; TRBD1 is the table's D call, not checked against the DNA. TRBV21-1 is described as a pseudogene. The CDR3 consists of 16 residues. In DNA, the CDR3 is TGTGCCAGCAGCAAATGGAATCAGGGGCGGAACACTGAAGCTTTCTTT. It encodes CASSKWNQGRNTEAFF.

The sample holds a few counts of this clone. This chain connects TRBV6-5 to TRBJ2-5, with D tentatively TRBD2 (5 bases). This CDR3 comprises 12 residues. CDR1 is MNHEY, CDR2 SVGAGI, per germline. The ends were cut back, 8 bases at V and 1 base at J, with 8 bases in the middle. This CDR3 reads CASGRSQETQYF. DNA for the CDR3: TGTGCCAGCGGGAGATCCCAAGAGACCCAGTACTTC.

Regarding this clone: The junction departs from germline at one end; a sequencing error may be responsible. The chain combines TRBV29-1 with TRBJ2-3; 8 bases are shared with TRBD1. Looked up from germline, CDR1 is SQVTM and CDR2 is ANQGSEA. The CDR3 is 14 residues long. In nucleotides, the CDR3 is TGCGGCGTTGCTTTTCTGGGACAGGCAGATACGCAGTATTTT. It yields the protein CGVAFLGQADTQYF.

V usage is TRBV6-1 and J usage is TRBJ1-1; a weak D match, TRBD1 (5 bases). Germline V CDR1 and CDR2: MNHNS, SASEGT. The CDR3 sequence is 13 residues long. The germline V and J ends were trimmed by 7 bases and 10 bases, with 19 bases remaining between them. CDR3 amino acids: CASIEVQVGRAFF. The CDR3 DNA is TGTGCCAGCATCGAGGTACAGGTCGGCCGAGCTTTCTTT.

The chain recombines TRBV9 with TRBJ2-2, with unresolved D. The germline V and J ends were trimmed by 0 bases and 7 bases, with 19 bases remaining between them. CDR3 size: 17 residues. The germline gives CDR1 SGDLS, CDR2 YYNGEE. The CDR3 protein is CASSVGTEMRYGGELFF. Written as DNA, the CDR3 is TGTGCCAGCAGCGTAGGCACAGAAATGCGATATGGCGGGGAGCTGTTTTTT.

The chain carries TRBV30 and TRBJ1-1, with 8 bases lining up with TRBD1. Germline V lookup: CDR1 GTSNPN, CDR2 SVGIG (reference sequence). The length of the CDR3 is 13 residues. After removal of 2 bases from V and 5 bases from J, the junction contained 4 bases not matched to a gene. The CDR3, as DNA: TGTGCCTGGAGTCAGAGGACAGGGACTGAAGCTTTCTTT. Translated, it gives CAWSQRTGTEAFF.

J is TRBJ1-5 and V is TRBV6-1; TRBD1 matches 7 bases. The CDR3 sequence is 13 residues long. J lost 6 bases, V lost 3 bases, and 2 bases had no gene match. Looked up from germline, CDR1 is MNHNS and CDR2 is SASEGT. The CDR3 loop reads CASSETGIQPQHF. The CDR3 coding sequence is TGTGCCAGCAGTGAGACAGGGATTCAGCCCCAGCATTTT.

This clone has more than one count but fewer than ten. The V gene is TRBV5-4, the J gene TRBJ1-3; 12 bases match TRBD1. The trim removed 3 bases at V and 8 bases at J, leaving 3 bases unmatched. Germline values: CDR1 SGHNT, CDR2 YYREEE (reference sequence). The CDR3 is 14 residues long. The CDR3 protein is CASSWDRGQDTIYF. The DNA for the CDR3 is TGTGCCAGCAGCTGGGACAGGGGGCAAGACACCATATATTTT. Combining the CDR3 with reference TRBV5-4 and TRBJ1-3 gives the whole variable domain ETGVTQSPTHLIKTRGQQVTLRCSSQSGHNTVSWYQQALGQGPQFIFQYYREEENGRGNFPPRFSGLQFPNYSSELNVNALELDDSALYLCASSWDRGQDTIYFGEGSWLTVV.

The sample holds a few counts of this clone. The chain links TRBV5-1 to TRBJ1-3, with D possibly matching TRBD1 (5 bases). V was clipped by 4 bases and J by 0 bases, with 14 bases between them. Germline assignment: CDR1 SGHRS and CDR2 YFSETQ. The CDR3 consists of 16 residues. The CDR3 sequence is CASSVQGSGSGNTIYF. In nucleotides, the CDR3 is TGCGCCAGCAGCGTTCAGGGATCCGGCTCTGGAAACACCATATATTTT. The full variable domain, completed using reference TRBV5-1 and TRBJ1-3, is KAGVTQTPRYLIKTRGQQVTLSCSPISGHRSVSWYQQTPGQGLQFLFEYFSETQRNKGNFPGRFSGRQFSNSRSEMNVSTLELGDSALYLCASSVQGSGSGNTIYFGEGSWLTVV.

The chain uses TRBV6-5 and TRBJ2-1; 8 nucleotides agree with TRBD1. Germline lookup yields CDR1 MNHEY and CDR2 SVGAGI. The CDR3 is 16 residues long. Germline trimming cut 7 bases from V and 2 bases from J; bases unmatched to any gene: 10. The CDR3 spells CASNYGSGGAYNEQFF. CDR3 coding DNA: TGTGCCAGCAATTATGGGTCAGGGGGCGCCTACAATGAGCAGTTCTTC.

The chain has TRBV5-1 and TRBJ1-1; no definite D call. Germline V CDR1 and CDR2: SGHRS, YFSETQ. V lost 4 bases and J lost 1, with 8 bases in between. The CDR3 runs 13 residues. The CDR3 region has the DNA TGCGCCAGCAGCCCCGCGTCGAACACTGAAGCTTTCTTT. Its translation is CASSPASNTEAFF.

This chain connects TRBV28 to TRBJ1-2; TRBD1 agrees at 7 bases. Germline values: CDR1 MDHEN, CDR2 SYDVKM. This CDR3 is 13 amino acids long. The ends lost 3 bases at V and 5 bases at J; junction bases unmatched: 3. Here the CDR3 reads CASSFRDRYGYTF. CDR3 sequence (DNA): TGTGCCAGCAGTTTTCGGGACAGATATGGCTACACCTTC.

The chain has TRBV30 and TRBJ2-7, with 9 bases lining up with TRBD1. V shed 4 bases, J shed 1 base, and the junction held 8 bases outside the gene matches. Germline CDR1 and CDR2: GTSNPN and SVGIG (reference sequence). The CDR3 spans 15 residues. The CDR3 reads CAWNAGTGSSYEQYF. DNA of the CDR3: TGTGCCTGGAATGCTGGGACAGGGAGTTCCTACGAGCAGTACTTC. Combining the CDR3 with reference TRBV30 and TRBJ2-7 gives the whole variable domain SQTIHQWPATLVQPVGSPLSLECTVEGTSNPNLYWYRQAAGRGLQLLFYSVGIGQISSEVPQNLSASRPQDRQFILSSKKLLLSDSGFYLCAWNAGTGSSYEQYFGPGTRLTVT.

This clone occurred once. The V call is TRBV19, the J call TRBJ1-2; D may be TRBD1 (5 bases). Trimming took off 6 bases at V and 6 bases at J, with 17 bases between the two ends. The germline V gene has CDR1 LNHDA and CDR2 SQIVND (reference sequence). The CDR3 covers 14 residues. For the CDR3, the DNA is TGTGCCAGTAGCGTTCGGGGGGATGAGGATGGCTACACCTTC. Amino acid sequence: CASSVRGDEDGYTF.

This chain uses TRBV4-1 with TRBJ2-5, with D possibly being TRBD2 (5 bases). Trimming left V 3 bases short and J 5 bases short, with 13 bases between. The CDR3 totals 14 residues. Germline CDR1 is MGHRA and CDR2 is YSYEKL. This CDR3 reads CASSQDRGRETQYF. The CDR3 DNA follows: TGCGCCAGCAGCCAGGACCGGGGAAGGGAGACCCAGTACTTC.

There are a few counts of this clone. V is TRBV19 and J is TRBJ1-6, with TRBD1 matching 9 bases. Per germline, CDR1 LNHDA and CDR2 SQIVND (reference sequence). The V segment lost 9 bases and the J segment 10 bases; nucleotides outside the gene matches: 13. There are 15 residues in the CDR3. In nucleotides, the CDR3 is TGTGCCAGCAATCAACAGGGGGCGGCTCGCTCACCCCTCCACTTT. Its translation: CASNQQGAARSPLHF.

This chain joins TRBV18 and TRBJ2-5; weak D call: TRBD1 (6 bases). V was shortened by 3 bases and J by 1 base, with 9 bases between the two germline ends. Looked up from germline, CDR1 is KGHSH and CDR2 is LQKENI. This CDR3 is 14 amino acids long. CDR3 loop: CASSPRQAQETQYF. For the CDR3, the DNA is TGTGCCAGCTCACCCCGACAGGCCCAAGAGACCCAGTACTTC.

The V and J genes are TRBV29-1 and TRBJ1-1, with 7 bases identical to TRBD1. The CDR3 is made up of 13 amino acids. Trimming took 7 bases from V and 4 from J; bases not matched to a gene: 9. Germline lookup yields CDR1 SQVTM and CDR2 ANQGSEA. CDR3 nucleotide sequence: TGCAGCGGAAGCCGGGACAGAGGCACTGAAGCTTTCTTT. This sequence encodes CSGSRDRGTEAFF.

V is TRBV5-4 and J is TRBJ2-2, with D possibly TRBD1 on 5 matching bases. The CDR3 runs to 15 residues. Germline CDR1 reads SGHNT; CDR2 reads YYREEE (reference sequence). Trimming took off 1 base at V and 2 bases at J, with 9 bases between the two ends. The CDR3 DNA is TGTGCCAGCAGCTTGCGACAGAGCAACACCGGGGAGCTGTTTTTT. Translated, it gives CASSLRQSNTGELFF.

The chain joins TRBV5-1 to TRBJ1-1, with D uncertain. CDR3 length: 13 amino acids. V lost 8 bases to trimming and J lost 6 bases, with 17 bases between them. Looked up from germline, CDR1 is SGHRS and CDR2 is YFSETQ. The CDR3 nucleotides read TGCGCCAGTTCGCGGGATAAGATATCTGAAGCTTTCTTT. Its translation is CASSRDKISEAFF.